This T cell receptor beta chain was documented in a study of Graves' ophthalmopathy and Graves' hyperthyroidism. Study-wide results and caveats: Among thyroid clonotypes expanded above 0.001 frequency, most also appeared in blood.

Losses at the gene ends were 5 bases for V and 7 bases for J; bases not matched to a gene: 8. The CDR3 is 14 amino acids. The V gene's germline CDR1 is MNHEY and CDR2 SMNVEV (reference sequence). Researchers took RNA transcripts and amplified TCR beta CDR3 regions from them. Investigators did first-round RT-PCR with HTBI primers, then second-round multiplex PCR. TCRdb processed the multiplex PCR reads anew with MiXCR; each CDR3 protein has one entry. The top ten hold 7% of the sample, which has roughly 400,000 distinct CDR3 sequences, roughly 14% seen once. The sample holds a few counts of this clonotype. Its antigen is not known.

The sequence came from a woman between 18 and 30 years old with stable Graves' hyperthyroidism. This chain joins TRBV27 and TRBJ1-1, with 9 bases matching TRBD1. The sample taken for sequencing was peripheral blood. The DNA of the CDR3 is TGTGCCAGCAGTCATGGGGACAGGGTTTTTGAAGCTTTCTTT. Residues: CASSHGDRVFEAFF.